This entry features one TCR beta chain sequence. About 0.45 to 1 ug RNA was reverse transcribed with random hexamers. It was immunoSEQ multiplex PCR that amplified TCR beta CDR3 across 54 Vbeta and 13 Jbeta. TCRdb reanalysed the immunoSEQ multiplex PCR reads using MiXCR and keeps one entry per CDR3 protein. Among 300,000 or so distinct CDR3 sequences listed, about 91% were seen once. The sample is drawn from a study of CD8 T cells in Susac syndrome. The CDR3 consists of 13 residues. Trimming took off 3 bases at V and 7 bases at J, with 15 bases between the two ends. CDR1 is DFQATT, CDR2 SNEGSKA, per germline (reference sequence). Sequencing of TCR beta drew on CD8+ and CD4+ T cells from blood.

The gene calls are TRBV20-1 and TRBJ1-2; maybe TRBD1 (5 bases). Sample: CD4+ T cells from PBMCs. The sequence came from a human donor with multiple sclerosis. CDR3 in amino acids: CSASPRGVVGYTF. The DNA for the CDR3 is TGCAGTGCTAGCCCCCGGGGGGTTGTTGGCTACACCTTC.